These 30 T cell receptor beta chains came from one sample sequenced in a study of control samples from healthy donors and cancer patients. Only in-frame clones appear in the TCRdb table, and some are missing; sequencing was by immunoSEQ multiplex PCR. The data contain about 84,000 clones, 65% to 90% of them singletons. Sequences were obtained from PBMCs. The receptors originated from a man in his fifties or sixties with head and neck cancer.

The chain recombines TRBV6-5 with TRBJ1-6, with TRBD1 matching 11 bases. The germline V gene encodes CDR1 MNHEY and CDR2 SVGAGI. V trimming: 7 bases; J trimming: 8 bases; junction bases outside the gene matches: 4. The CDR3 contains 14 residues. CDR3 DNA: TGTGCCAGCACCGGACAGGGGGCTTATTCACCCCTCCACTTT. This translates into CASTGQGAYSPLHF.

This clone occurred a few times. The genes are TRBV6-4 and TRBJ2-1; TRBD2 matches 15 bases. Germline CDR1 is MRHNA and CDR2 is SNTAGT. The V and J ends lost 8 bases and 5 bases, in that order; junction bases with no gene match: 13. The CDR3 covers 18 residues. In DNA form, the CDR3 reads TGTGCCAGCGCCCTTAGAGCGGGGACTAGCGGGAGGAACAATGAGCAGTTCTTC. Its translation: CASALRAGTSGRNNEQFF.

The rearrangement joins TRBV28 to TRBJ1-1; the D gene is possibly TRBD1 (6 bases). The germline CDR1 and CDR2 sequences are MDHEN and SYDVKM. Trimming shortened V by 7 bases and J by 7 bases, and 13 bases separated the two germline ends. This CDR3 has 12 amino acids. CDR3 in amino acids: CASIRGSGEAFF. The DNA for the CDR3 is TGTGCCAGCATCAGGGGATCGGGTGAAGCTTTCTTT.

The V gene is TRBV11-2, the J gene TRBJ2-7, with D unresolved. The length of the CDR3 is 14 residues. V lost 3 bases and J 2 bases, leaving 11 bases between the germline ends. The germline V gene has CDR1 SGHAT and CDR2 FQNNGV. This chain's CDR3 is CASSFSPGTYEQYF. As DNA, the CDR3 is TGTGCCAGCAGCTTTTCCCCGGGCACCTACGAGCAGTACTTC.

The V and J genes are TRBV15 and TRBJ1-1; the D gene is possibly TRBD1 (6 bases). Germline loops: CDR1 LNHNV, CDR2 YYDKDF (reference sequence). V lost 3 bases and J lost 4, with 9 bases in between. This CDR3 is built from 13 residues. The CDR3: CATSSKGGTEAFF. CDR3 nucleotide sequence: TGTGCCACCAGCAGCAAGGGGGGCACTGAAGCTTTCTTT.

The rearrangement joins TRBV4-1 to TRBJ2-1; 10 nucleotides match TRBD2. This CDR3 has 17 amino acids. Trimming took 1 base from V and 8 from J; bases not matched to a gene: 11. Looked up from germline, CDR1 is MGHRA and CDR2 is YSYEKL. Written as DNA, the CDR3 is TGCGCCAGCAGCCAAGTCCCTCTAGCGGGAGCTTGGTATGAGCAGTTCTTC. Encoded protein: CASSQVPLAGAWYEQFF.

This chain joins TRBV19 and TRBJ2-1, with D unresolved. The CDR3 covers 14 residues. From germline, CDR1 is LNHDA and CDR2 SQIVND (reference sequence). V shed 10 bases and J shed 0 bases, with 13 bases lying between them. In DNA form, the CDR3 reads TGTGCCACTGATGACCCGAGCTCCTACAATGAGCAGTTCTTC. Protein product: CATDDPSSYNEQFF.

The chain joins TRBV7-9 to TRBJ2-3; 7 nucleotides align to TRBD2. Germline V gene sequence: CDR1 SEHNR, CDR2 FQNEAQ (reference sequence). The CDR3 runs to 16 residues. The trim removed 1 base at V and 0 bases at J, leaving 4 bases unmatched. The CDR3 bases are TGTGCCAGCAGCTTAGAGGGCGGGAGTAGCACAGATACGCAGTATTTT. Residues: CASSLEGGSSTDTQYF.

The V call is TRBV19, the J call TRBJ2-7, with D perhaps given as TRBD1 or TRBD2 (5 bases each). This CDR3 region has 13 residues. Trimming removed 5 bases from V and 3 bases from J, with 11 bases in between. CDR1 is LNHDA, CDR2 SQIVND, per germline (reference sequence). The CDR3 loop reads CASSPGPNYEQYF. CDR3 sequence (DNA): TGTGCCAGTAGTCCGGGACCCAACTACGAGCAGTACTTC.

This chain uses TRBV5-1 with TRBJ2-7; tentatively, D is TRBD1 (8 bases). The V end was cut by 4 bases, the J end by 1 base, with 15 bases between. Germline CDR1 and CDR2: SGHRS and YFSETQ. CDR3 size: 15 residues. The CDR3 region has the DNA TGCGCCAGCAGCGTGGGGGGGACAGGATCCTACGAGCAGTACTTC. Protein sequence: CASSVGGTGSYEQYF.

The CDR3 reads CASSFGTSQYNEQFF. DNA of the CDR3: TGTGCCAGCAGCTTCGGGACTAGCCAGTACAATGAGCAGTTCTTC. This chain links TRBV5-8 with TRBJ2-1; TRBD2 agrees at 9 bases. V shed 2 bases and J 4 bases; nucleotides not matched to a gene: 4. Germline V CDR1 and CDR2: SGHTS, YDEGEE. The CDR3 is made up of 15 amino acids.

To note about this clone: Other DNA sequences in this specimen translate into the identical CDR3. The V gene is TRBV18, the J gene TRBJ1-4; D may be TRBD1 (5 bases). This CDR3 is built from 16 residues. Germline values: CDR1 KGHSH, CDR2 LQKENI. V was trimmed by 3 bases and J by 0 bases, leaving 11 bases between them. The CDR3 sequence: CASSPVTGATNEKLFF. The DNA for the CDR3 is TGTGCCAGCTCACCGGTGACGGGGGCAACTAATGAAAAACTGTTTTTT.

DNA for the CDR3: TGTGCCAGCAGTCCCCAGGGACGTAGCAATCAGCCCCAGCATTTT. This translates into CASSPQGRSNQPQHF. This chain joins TRBV6-5 and TRBJ1-5, with a weak D call TRBD1 (5 bases). V was pared by 5 bases and J by 0 bases, with 11 bases between. The CDR3 loop spans 15 amino acids. The germline V gene encodes CDR1 MNHEY and CDR2 SVGAGI.

This rearrangement joins TRBV18 to TRBJ1-4; D may be TRBD1 (5 bases). Trimming removed 1 base at V and 4 bases at J, with 13 bases between. The V gene's germline CDR1 is KGHSH and CDR2 LQKENI. The CDR3 sequence is 16 residues long. DNA for the CDR3: TGTGCCAGCTCACCACTGGCAGGGAAGGTTAATGAAAAACTGTTTTTT. This translates into CASSPLAGKVNEKLFF.

This rearrangement joins TRBV5-1 to TRBJ2-2, with D maybe TRBD1 (6 bases). This CDR3 spans 13 amino acids. The germline gives CDR1 SGHRS, CDR2 YFSETQ. Trimming removed 4 bases from V and 6 bases from J, with 10 bases in between. The CDR3 DNA reads TGCGCCAGCAGCCTACAGGGCGCCGGGGAGCTGTTTTTT. Amino acid sequence: CASSLQGAGELFF.

V usage is TRBV10-2 and J usage is TRBJ1-5, with TRBD1 as a possible D gene (6 bases). V was clipped by 6 bases and J by 6 bases, with 18 bases between them. Germline lookup yields CDR1 WSHSY and CDR2 SAAADI. The CDR3 has 15 residues. In nucleotides, the CDR3 is TGCGCCAGCAGAGATTCGGGGGGCCCCGTTCAGCCCCAGCATTTT. It encodes CASRDSGGPVQPQHF.

This chain links TRBV19 with TRBJ2-2; 8 bases fit TRBD1. CDR3 size: 15 residues. The germline gives CDR1 LNHDA, CDR2 SQIVND (reference sequence). V lost 3 bases, J lost 5 bases, and 5 bases stayed unmatched. The CDR3 DNA is TGTGCCAGTAGTATCCGGGACAGGACAACCGGGGAGCTGTTTTTT. Its translation is CASSIRDRTTGELFF.

The rearrangement uses TRBV3-1 (or the pseudogene TRBV3-2) and TRBJ2-2; either TRBD1 or TRBD2 may fit D (5 bases each). Deletions cut 4 bases from V and 2 bases from J, with 14 bases between. The germline CDR1 and CDR2 sequences are LGHDT and YNNKEL (reference sequence). The CDR3 runs to 16 residues. CDR3 amino acids: CASSLTGTVNTGELFF. CDR3 coding DNA: TGTGCCAGCAGCCTCACCGGGACGGTAAACACCGGGGAGCTGTTTTTT.

The rearrangement joins TRBV9 to TRBJ2-7; 11 bases are shared with TRBD2. This CDR3 contains 15 residues. V shed 4 bases, J shed 6 bases, and the junction held 9 bases outside the gene matches. Germline CDR1 is SGDLS and CDR2 is YYNGEE. CDR3: CASSYGGLADLEQYF. CDR3 DNA sequence: TGTGCCAGCAGCTACGGGGGACTAGCGGATCTCGAGCAGTACTTC.

The sample holds a few counts of this clone. The chain carries TRBV9 and TRBJ1-1, with D uncertain. Germline V CDR1 and CDR2: SGDLS, YYNGEE. This CDR3 is 14 amino acids long. V was clipped by 2 bases and J by 8 bases, with 16 bases between them. The CDR3 protein is CASSVDTGVSEAFF. The CDR3 nucleotides read TGTGCCAGCAGCGTTGACACCGGAGTGTCGGAAGCTTTCTTT.

This chain joins TRBV2 and TRBJ1-1, with TRBD1 matching over 12 bases. Germline V gene lookup returns CDR1 SNHLY and CDR2 FYNNEI. V lost 6 bases, J lost 4 bases, and 6 bases stayed unmatched. The CDR3 is made up of 15 amino acids. CDR3 DNA: TGTGCCAGCAGGGGGACAGGGGGCGCGGGCACTGAAGCTTTCTTT. This gives the protein CASRGTGGAGTEAFF.

As for this clone: Other DNA variants within this sample encode the same CDR3. The V and J genes are TRBV6-5 and TRBJ2-7; 10 nucleotides align to TRBD1. CDR1 is MNHEY, CDR2 SVGAGI, per germline. V lost 4 bases, J lost 2 bases, and 2 bases stayed unmatched. This CDR3 has 14 amino acids. CDR3 DNA: TGTGCCAGCAGTTGGGACAGGGGCCCCTACGAGCAGTACTTC. Amino acids: CASSWDRGPYEQYF.

The chain carries TRBV23-1 and TRBJ2-7; 10 bases are a match to TRBD1. TRBV23-1 is an open reading frame, and its role is uncertain. V dropped 7 bases and J dropped 2; count of bases not matched to a gene: 11. The CDR3 has 16 amino acids. CDR3 in DNA: TGCGCCAGCACCAAAGGGGCGGGACAGGGGCCCTACGAGCAGTACTTC. Translated: CASTKGAGQGPYEQYF.

The V gene is TRBV25-1, the J gene TRBJ1-2; no definite D call. The V gene's germline CDR1 is MGHDK and CDR2 SYGVNS. The CDR3 is 12 residues long. Trimming pared 5 bases from V and 5 bases from J, leaving 9 bases between. The CDR3 here is CASSPGEYGYTF. The CDR3 nucleotides read TGTGCCAGCAGTCCTGGTGAATATGGCTACACCTTC.

V usage is TRBV6-6 and J usage is TRBJ2-4; D is perhaps TRBD2 (6 bases). The CDR3 spans 16 residues. Germline V gives CDR1 MNHNY, CDR2 SVGAGI (reference sequence). V gave up 2 bases and J gave up 0 bases, with 11 bases separating them. The CDR3 spells CASSYNGGLAKNIQYF. DNA of the CDR3: TGTGCCAGCAGTTACAACGGAGGGCTAGCCAAAAACATTCAGTACTTC.

This chain joins TRBV7-2 and TRBJ1-2, with D tentatively TRBD1 (6 bases). CDR1 SGHTA and CDR2 FQGNSA come from the germline V gene. V shed 4 bases and J shed 3 bases, with 6 bases lying between them. The CDR3 runs to 12 residues. CDR3 residues: CASSYRDYGYTF. The DNA for the CDR3 is TGTGCCAGCAGCTACAGGGACTATGGCTACACCTTC.

The chain combines TRBV6-2 or TRBV6-3 with TRBJ2-1, with unresolved D. This CDR3 has 13 amino acids. Germline lookup yields CDR1 MNHEY and CDR2 SVGEGT. The V and J ends lost 5 bases and 2 bases respectively, with 7 bases between them. The CDR3 nucleotides are TGTGCCAGCAGTCCCTCCGCCTACAATGAGCAGTTCTTC. As protein: CASSPSAYNEQFF.

CDR3 in amino acids: CASGPRGDGVDEQFF. For the CDR3, the DNA is TGTGCTAGTGGTCCCCGGGGAGATGGGGTCGATGAGCAGTTCTTC. This chain joins TRBV12-5 and TRBJ2-1; perhaps TRBD2 as D (5 bases). V lost 5 bases, J lost 8 bases, and 19 bases lay in between. The CDR3 has 15 residues. The V gene's germline CDR1 is LGHNT and CDR2 FRNRAP.

The rearrangement links TRBV2 to TRBJ2-7; 11 nucleotides align to TRBD2. The CDR3 has 15 amino acids. J was trimmed by 4 bases and V by 6 bases; bases with no gene match: 8. Per the germline V gene, CDR1 is SNHLY and CDR2 is FYNNEI. CDR3 DNA: TGTGCCAGCAGCGCGCGACTAGCGGGGCGTTACGAGCAGTACTTC. Its protein product is CASSARLAGRYEQYF.

This chain joins TRBV3-1 (or the pseudogene TRBV3-2) and TRBJ2-7, with D possibly being TRBD2 (6 bases). V lost 1 base to trimming and J lost 4 bases, with 8 bases between them. The CDR3 covers 13 residues. Germline V gene sequence: CDR1 LGHDT, CDR2 YNNKEL (reference sequence). As DNA, the CDR3 is TGTGCCAGCAGCCAAGCGGGGAGGTACGAGCAGTACTTC. Translation: CASSQAGRYEQYF.